Described below is a single T cell receptor beta chain sequence and its context. The data were obtained in a study of blood T cell repertoires in COVID-19. The overall study: The samples span acute and convalescent COVID-19 from the United States, Italy and Spain. T cells, B-cell-depleted T cells, or PBMCs provided the cDNA or gDNA that served as material.

Seattle's enrolled individuals joined amid active infection and were then monitored longitudinally. Authors' data handling: Reference gene primers were amplified, and this amplification served to estimate nucleated cell counts. TCRdb's table, derived via immunoSEQ multiplex PCR, lists solely in-frame clones and lacks some. That table gives V, J and clone size, and the DNA gave D and trimming. The sample has about 220,000 clones, 70% to 90% seen once. The sample taken for sequencing was peripheral blood. The TCR sequence derives from a woman in her fifties or sixties with COVID-19, enrolled during active disease.

CDR3 nucleotides: TGTGCCAGCTTGGGTCCGACTAGCGGGTACGAGCAGTACTTC. Encoded protein: CASLGPTSGYEQYF. The chain carries TRBV6-6 and TRBJ2-7, with 10 nucleotides matching TRBD2. CDR1 and CDR2 (germline): MNHNY, SVGAGI (reference sequence). Trimming took 8 bases from V and 4 from J; bases not matched to a gene: 8. This CDR3 has 14 amino acids.